This TCR beta chain was sequenced in a study of identical twins. A single record per CDR3 protein comes from TCRdb applying MiXCR to the 5' RACE reads. The sample contains 1.5 million to 2 million distinct CDR3 sequences, 25% to 35% of which appear only once. J gave up 1 base and V 2 bases, and 12 bases lay outside the gene matches. Germline V gene sequence: CDR1 SGHTA, CDR2 FQGNSA. The CDR3 is made up of 18 amino acids. This clonotype has only a few counts. There were only healthy Caucasians among the donors. V and J are TRBV7-2 and TRBJ2-7; TRBD2 agrees at 9 bases. This receptor was obtained from a newborn girl in good health. The sample taken for sequencing was cord blood. The CDR3 bases are TGTGCCAGCAGCTTACGTCCTAGCGGGGTTAAGGTTTCCTACGAGCAGTACTTC. It specifies CASSLRPSGVKVSYEQYF.